Here is one TCR beta chain with its context. Its target is unknown. The study sampled nominally healthy donors, though unrecorded immune exposures were likely. The data were taken from a study of cytomegalovirus exposure and HLA in healthy donors. Vbeta (60) and Jbeta (13) primers were used in the PCR. In the authors' workflow: Roughly 76 million unique TCR beta chains, around 11 million of them shared, were counted by a later analysis. TCRdb's table, derived via immunoSEQ multiplex PCR, lists solely in-frame clones and lacks some. From that table come the V and J calls and clone size; the DNA was used to work out D and trimming. Of roughly 150,000 clones in the sample, 70% to 85% are singletons; the top ten hold about 6.4%. Study conclusions and caveats: A later look showed TCR association rates differing by HLA locus, highest for DRB1 and lowest for HLA-C. The study flagged about 150 TCR beta chains as cytomegalovirus-associated.

Germline V CDR1 and CDR2: MNHNS, SASEGT. The CDR3 is 15 residues long. The V and J ends lost 2 bases and 13 bases respectively, with 21 bases between them. This sequence originates from a woman in her 50s in good health and CMV-seropositive. The sequenced sample was PBMCs. V is TRBV6-1 and J is TRBJ2-1; D perhaps matches TRBD2 (6 bases). The CDR3 coding sequence is TGTGCCAGCAGTGAACGGAACCCCCCTTGGAGGGTTCAGTTCTTC. It specifies CASSERNPPWRVQFF.